This T cell receptor (beta chain) is drawn from a study of TIL therapy for anti-PD-1-resistant metastatic lung cancer. Across the whole study: Median tumor PD-L1 proportion score was roughly 5.8%. Median tumor mutation burden was more than 1.4 mutations per megabase.

Trimming pared 5 bases from V and 5 bases from J, leaving 16 bases between. There are 14 residues in the CDR3. Germline V CDR1 and CDR2: SGHTA, FQGNSA. A word on this clone: The antigen is unknown.

Time point reported: pre-treatment sample, taken before nivolumab and TIL therapy. Enrollment ran from late 2017 to January 2020. Study results and caveats: After infusion, TIL clonotypes partly replaced peripheral T cells and declined over months.

The libraries were made with immunoSEQ v3. The table came from immunoSEQ multiplex PCR; TCRdb's copy has only in-frame clones and leaves some out. This sample has some 60,000 clones, with around four fifths found just once. V gene TRBV7-2 combines with J gene TRBJ2-7; D is unclear. Material: blood, obtained at baseline. This TCR came from a person aged 25 to 85 with non-small cell lung cancer. The CDR3 protein is CASSTYRAHNEQYF. Here the CDR3 DNA reads TGTGCCAGCAGCACCTATCGGGCCCACAACGAGCAGTACTTC. The whole variable domain, remainder taken from reference TRBV7-2 and TRBJ2-7, is GAGVSQSPSNKVTEKGKDVELRCDPISGHTALYWYRQSLGQGLEFLIYFQGNSAPDKSGLPSDRFSAERTGGSVSTLTIQRTQQEDSAVYLCASSTYRAHNEQYFGPGTRLTVT.